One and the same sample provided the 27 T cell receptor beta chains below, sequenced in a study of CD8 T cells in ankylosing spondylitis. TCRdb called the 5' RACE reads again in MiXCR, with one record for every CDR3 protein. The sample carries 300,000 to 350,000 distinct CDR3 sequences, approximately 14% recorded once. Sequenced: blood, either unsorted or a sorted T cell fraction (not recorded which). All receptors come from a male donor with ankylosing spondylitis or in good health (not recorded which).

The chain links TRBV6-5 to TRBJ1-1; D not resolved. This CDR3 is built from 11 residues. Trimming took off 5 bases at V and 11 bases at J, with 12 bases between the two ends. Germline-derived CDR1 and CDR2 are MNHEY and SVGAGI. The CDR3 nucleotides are TGTGCCAGCAGTCTCCCGCCGAGGGCTTTCTTT. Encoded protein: CASSLPPRAFF.

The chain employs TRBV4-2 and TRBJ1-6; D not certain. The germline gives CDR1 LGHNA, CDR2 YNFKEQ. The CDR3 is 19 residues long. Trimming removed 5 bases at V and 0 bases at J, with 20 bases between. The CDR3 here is CASSARREVGSSYNSPLHF. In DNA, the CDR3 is TGTGCCAGCAGCGCCCGTCGAGAGGTGGGAAGCTCCTATAATTCACCCCTCCACTTT.

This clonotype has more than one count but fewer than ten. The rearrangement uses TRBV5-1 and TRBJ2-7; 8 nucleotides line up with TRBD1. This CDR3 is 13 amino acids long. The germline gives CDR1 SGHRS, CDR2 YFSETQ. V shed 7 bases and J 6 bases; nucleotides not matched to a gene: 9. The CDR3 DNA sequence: TGCGCCAGCTCGGGACAGGTTACCGGCGAGCAGTACTTC. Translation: CASSGQVTGEQYF. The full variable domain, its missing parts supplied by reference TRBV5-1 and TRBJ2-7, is KAGVTQTPRYLIKTRGQQVTLSCSPISGHRSVSWYQQTPGQGLQFLFEYFSETQRNKGNFPGRFSGRQFSNSRSEMNVSTLELGDSALYLCASSGQVTGEQYFGPGTRLTVT.

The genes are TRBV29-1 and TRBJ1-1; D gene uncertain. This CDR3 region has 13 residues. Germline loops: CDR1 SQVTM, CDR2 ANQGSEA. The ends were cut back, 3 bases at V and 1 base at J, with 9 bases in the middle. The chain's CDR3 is CSVDIQPNTEAFF. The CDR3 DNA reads TGCAGCGTTGACATCCAGCCGAACACTGAAGCTTTCTTT.

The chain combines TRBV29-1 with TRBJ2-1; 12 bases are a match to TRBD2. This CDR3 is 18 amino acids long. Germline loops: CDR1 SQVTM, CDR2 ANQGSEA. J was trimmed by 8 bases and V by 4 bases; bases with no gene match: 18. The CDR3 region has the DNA TGCAGCGTTGGCCCGCCCCATACCGGGCTAGCGGGAGGGCATGAGCAGTTCTTC. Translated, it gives CSVGPPHTGLAGGHEQFF.

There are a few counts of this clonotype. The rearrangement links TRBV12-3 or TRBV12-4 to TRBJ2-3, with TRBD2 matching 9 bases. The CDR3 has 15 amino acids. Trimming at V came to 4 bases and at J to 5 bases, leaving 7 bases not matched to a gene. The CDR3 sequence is CASSSGSGGRDTQYF. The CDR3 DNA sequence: TGTGCCAGCAGTTCGGGGAGCGGGGGGCGAGATACGCAGTATTTT.

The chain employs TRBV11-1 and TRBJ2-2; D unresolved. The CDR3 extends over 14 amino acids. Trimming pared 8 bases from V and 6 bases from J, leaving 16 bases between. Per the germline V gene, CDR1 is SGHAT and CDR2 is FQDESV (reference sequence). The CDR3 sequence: CASGYTEQSGELFF. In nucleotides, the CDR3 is TGTGCCAGCGGTTACACCGAGCAGTCCGGGGAGCTGTTTTTT.

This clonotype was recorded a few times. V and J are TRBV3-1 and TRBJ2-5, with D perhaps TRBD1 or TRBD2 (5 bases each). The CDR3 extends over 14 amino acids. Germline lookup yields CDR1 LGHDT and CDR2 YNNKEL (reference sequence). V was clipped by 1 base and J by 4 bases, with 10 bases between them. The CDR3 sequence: CASSQGGVSETQYF. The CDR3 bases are TGTGCCAGCAGCCAAGGAGGGGTTTCAGAGACCCAGTACTTC.

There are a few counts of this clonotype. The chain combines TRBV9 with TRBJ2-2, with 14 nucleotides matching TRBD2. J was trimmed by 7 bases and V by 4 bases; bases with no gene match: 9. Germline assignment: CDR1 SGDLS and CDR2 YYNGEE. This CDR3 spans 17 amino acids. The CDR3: CASSPTRLAGGVGELFF. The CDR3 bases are TGTGCCAGCAGCCCCACCCGACTAGCGGGGGGGGTCGGGGAGCTGTTTTTT.

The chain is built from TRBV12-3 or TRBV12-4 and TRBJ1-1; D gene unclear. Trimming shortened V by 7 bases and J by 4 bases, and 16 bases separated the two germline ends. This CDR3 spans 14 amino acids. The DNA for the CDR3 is TGTGCCAGCACCCGGGCCTTCGACGGCACTGAAGCTTTCTTT. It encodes CASTRAFDGTEAFF.

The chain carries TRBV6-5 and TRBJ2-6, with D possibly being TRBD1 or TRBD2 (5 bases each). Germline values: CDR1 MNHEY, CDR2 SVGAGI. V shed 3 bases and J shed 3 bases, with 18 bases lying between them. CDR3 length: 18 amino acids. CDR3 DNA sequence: TGTGCCAGCAGTTATCTAGCCCCTGGGACCTATGGGGCCAACGTCCTGACTTTC. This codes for CASSYLAPGTYGANVLTF.

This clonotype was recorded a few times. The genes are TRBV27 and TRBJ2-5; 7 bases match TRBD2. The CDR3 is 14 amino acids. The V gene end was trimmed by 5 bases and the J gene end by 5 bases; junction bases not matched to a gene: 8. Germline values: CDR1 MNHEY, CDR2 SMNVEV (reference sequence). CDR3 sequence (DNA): TGTGCCAGCAGTCCGACGGGGGGAGGGGAGACCCAGTACTTC. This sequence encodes CASSPTGGGETQYF.

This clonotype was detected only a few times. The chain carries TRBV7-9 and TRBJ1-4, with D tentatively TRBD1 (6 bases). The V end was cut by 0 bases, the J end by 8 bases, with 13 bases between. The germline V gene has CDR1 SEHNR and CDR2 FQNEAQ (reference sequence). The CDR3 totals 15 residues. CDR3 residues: CASSLAGGRGEKLFF. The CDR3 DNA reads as TGTGCCAGCAGCTTAGCAGGGGGACGAGGAGAAAAACTGTTTTTT.

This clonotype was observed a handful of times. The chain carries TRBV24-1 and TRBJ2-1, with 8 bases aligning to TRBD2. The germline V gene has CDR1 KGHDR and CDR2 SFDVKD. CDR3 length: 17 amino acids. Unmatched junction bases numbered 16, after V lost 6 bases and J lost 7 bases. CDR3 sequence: CATSSSSGRPGENEQFF. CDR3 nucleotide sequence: TGTGCCACCAGTTCCTCTAGCGGGCGCCCCGGGGAAAATGAGCAGTTCTTC.

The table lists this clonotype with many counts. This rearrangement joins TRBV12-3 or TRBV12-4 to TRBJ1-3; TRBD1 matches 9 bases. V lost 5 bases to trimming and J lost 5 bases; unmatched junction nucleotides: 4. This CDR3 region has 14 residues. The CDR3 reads CASSPTGGRNTIYF. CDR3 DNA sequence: TGTGCCAGCAGTCCAACAGGGGGCAGAAACACCATATATTTT.

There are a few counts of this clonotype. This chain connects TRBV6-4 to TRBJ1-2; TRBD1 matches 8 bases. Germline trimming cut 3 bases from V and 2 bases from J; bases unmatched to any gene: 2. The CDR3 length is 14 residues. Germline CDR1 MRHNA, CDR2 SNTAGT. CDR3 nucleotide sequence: TGTGCCAGCAGTGAAAGGACAGGGAACTATGGCTACACCTTC. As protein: CASSERTGNYGYTF.

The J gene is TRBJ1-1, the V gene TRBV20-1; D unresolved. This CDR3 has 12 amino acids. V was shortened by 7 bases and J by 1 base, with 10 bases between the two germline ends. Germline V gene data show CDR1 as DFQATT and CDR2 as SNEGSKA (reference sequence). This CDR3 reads CSVSQTNTEAFF. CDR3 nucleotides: TGCAGTGTTTCACAGACGAACACTGAAGCTTTCTTT.

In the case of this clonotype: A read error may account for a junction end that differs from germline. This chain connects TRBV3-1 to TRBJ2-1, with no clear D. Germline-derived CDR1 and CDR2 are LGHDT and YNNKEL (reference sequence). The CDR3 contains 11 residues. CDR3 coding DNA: TGTGCCAGCAGCCGACTGGGAAACTACCTCTTC. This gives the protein CASSRLGNYLF.

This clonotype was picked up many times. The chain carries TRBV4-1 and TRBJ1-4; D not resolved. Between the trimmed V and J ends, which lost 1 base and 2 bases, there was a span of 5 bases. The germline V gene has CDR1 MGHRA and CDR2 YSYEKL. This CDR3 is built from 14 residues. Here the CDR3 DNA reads TGCGCCAGCAGCCAAGGGGGTACTAATGAAAAACTGTTTTTT. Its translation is CASSQGGTNEKLFF.

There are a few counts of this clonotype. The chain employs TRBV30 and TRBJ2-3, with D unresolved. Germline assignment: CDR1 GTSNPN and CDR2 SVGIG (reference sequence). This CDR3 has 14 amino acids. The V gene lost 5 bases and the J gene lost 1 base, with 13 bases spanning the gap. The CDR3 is CAWLKWTGTDTQYF. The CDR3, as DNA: TGTGCCTGGCTGAAGTGGACGGGCACAGATACGCAGTATTTT.

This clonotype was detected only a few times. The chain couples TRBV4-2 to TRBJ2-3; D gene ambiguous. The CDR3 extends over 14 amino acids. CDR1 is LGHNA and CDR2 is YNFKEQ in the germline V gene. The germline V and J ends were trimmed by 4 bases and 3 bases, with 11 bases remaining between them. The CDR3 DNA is TGTGCCAGCAGCCTATCTATTGGGACAGATACGCAGTATTTT. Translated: CASSLSIGTDTQYF.

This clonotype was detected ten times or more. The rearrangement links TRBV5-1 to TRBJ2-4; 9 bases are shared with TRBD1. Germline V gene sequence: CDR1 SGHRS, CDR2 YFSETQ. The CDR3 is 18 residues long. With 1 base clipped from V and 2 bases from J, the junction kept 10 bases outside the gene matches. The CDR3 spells CASSLFYGDRDSKNIQYF. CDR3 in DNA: TGCGCCAGCAGCTTGTTTTATGGGGACAGGGACTCCAAAAACATTCAGTACTTC.

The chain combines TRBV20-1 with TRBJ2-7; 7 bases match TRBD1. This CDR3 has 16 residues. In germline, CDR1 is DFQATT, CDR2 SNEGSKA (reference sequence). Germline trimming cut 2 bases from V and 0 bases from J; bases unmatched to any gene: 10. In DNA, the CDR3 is TGCAGTGCTAGAAGGTTCAGGGGGTTCCCCTCCTACGAGCAGTACTTC. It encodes CSARRFRGFPSYEQYF.

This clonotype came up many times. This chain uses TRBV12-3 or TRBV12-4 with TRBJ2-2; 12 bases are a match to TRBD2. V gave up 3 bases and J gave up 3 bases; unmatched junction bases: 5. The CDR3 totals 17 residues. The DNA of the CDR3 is TGTGCCAGCAGTTTTACTAGCGGGGGGCCCTACACCGGGGAGCTGTTTTTT. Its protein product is CASSFTSGGPYTGELFF.

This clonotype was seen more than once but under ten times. CDR3 coding DNA: TGTGCCAGCAGCCTCGGGTCGACATTCTATGGCTACACCTTC. Encoded protein: CASSLGSTFYGYTF. This chain connects TRBV28 to TRBJ1-2, with D uncertain. From germline, CDR1 is MDHEN and CDR2 SYDVKM. Between the trimmed V and J ends, which lost 6 bases and 4 bases, there was a span of 15 bases. The CDR3 sequence is 14 residues long.

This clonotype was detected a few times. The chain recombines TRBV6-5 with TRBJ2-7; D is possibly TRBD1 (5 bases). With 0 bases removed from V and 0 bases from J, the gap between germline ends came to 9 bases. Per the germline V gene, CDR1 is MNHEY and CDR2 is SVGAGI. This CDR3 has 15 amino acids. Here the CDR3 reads CASSYSARASYEQYF. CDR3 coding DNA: TGTGCCAGCAGTTACTCTGCCAGGGCCTCCTACGAGCAGTACTTC.

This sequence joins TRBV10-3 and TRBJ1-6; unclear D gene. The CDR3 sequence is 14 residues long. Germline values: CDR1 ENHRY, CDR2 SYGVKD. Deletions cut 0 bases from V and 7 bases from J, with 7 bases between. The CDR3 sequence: CAISESLANSPLHF. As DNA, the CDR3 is TGTGCCATCAGTGAGTCCTTAGCGAATTCACCCCTCCACTTT.